The clone carrying this T cell receptor beta chain turned up a few times. Its antigen is undetermined. The authors ran a second PCR of about 6 to 12 cycles using a sample-barcoded 5' primer and a J-beta primer mix. TCRdb called the 5' RACE reads again in MiXCR, with one record for every CDR3 protein. The sample includes about a million distinct CDR3 sequences, roughly 51% of them seen just once. This sample is part of a study of blood T cells in healthy people across ages. Findings of the study overall: Both naive CD4+ cell counts and diversity were greater in long-lived donors than in aged donors.

The CDR3 contains 18 residues. CDR1 and CDR2 from the germline V gene are MGHRA and YSYEKL. The sample was blood. This chain joins TRBV4-1 and TRBJ2-5; TRBD2 aligns across 7 bases. The DNA end is more similar to TRBJ2-7, so the J call may be wrong. This clonotype originated in a woman aged 60 to 75 in good health. DNA for the CDR3: TGCGCCAGCAGCCAAGCGGGGGGTAATTTACAGACCTTATACGAGCAGTACTTC. Protein sequence: CASSQAGGNLQTLYEQYF.